This entry is about one T cell receptor (beta chain). What it recognizes is unknown. Profiled with immunoSEQ multiplex PCR; TCRdb holds only in-frame clones, not every one. The sample lists tens of thousands of clones, about 92% occurring once. The CDR3 runs 15 residues. Trimming cost V 2 bases and J 2 bases, with 13 bases left between them. Germline CDR1 and CDR2: SGHAT and FQNNGV. This sample was included in a study of graft-versus-host responses after intestinal transplantation. The study's findings and limits: GvH clonotypes were identified within recipient marrow, with a subset emerging first in ileum or blood.

The TCR sequence derives from a human donor who received an intestinal transplant. The chain combines TRBV11-2 with TRBJ2-7, with a possible D match to TRBD2 (5 bases). The sequences come from unstimulated CD8+ T cells sorted from spleen or lymph node cells, collected before intestinal transplant. This CDR3 reads CASSLFNPGTYEQYF. The CDR3 DNA is TGTGCCAGCAGCTTATTCAATCCGGGAACCTACGAGCAGTACTTC.